This T cell receptor (beta chain) originates from a study of cytomegalovirus exposure and HLA in healthy donors (dated 2017 in TCRdb). Background for the entire study: According to an earlier analysis of several hundred of the donors, 150 million to 200 million T cells yielded 117 million unique TCR beta sequences and approximately 300 Gb of sequence data. The later analysis used no new phenotypic data to find candidate immune exposures, relying instead on TCR beta sequences and their occurrence across donors. Alongside the repertoire data, information on donor age, sex, ethnicity and CMV serostatus was compiled. The number of typed donors differed by locus: about 620-640 for A, B, C, DRB1 and DQB1; roughly 510 for DQA1; 606 for DPA1; and roughly 470 for DPB1. An earlier analysis of roughly 600 of the donors used high-throughput TCR beta sequencing to judge whether each TCR beta V gene segment behaved as functional or pseudogenic. HLA typing covered class I and class II loci at four-digit resolution. Genome-wide SNP genotypes for about 65% of the 666 donors were used in a later genetic analysis, which treated that subset as a discovery cohort. The study aimed to test whether signatures of past pathogen exposure could be identified by cataloging public T cell receptors. Among 398 genotyped donors of the cohort, an average of around 220,000 unique TCR beta nucleotide sequences was sequenced per donor, of which 15% to 20% were non-productive. To predict cytomegalovirus infection status, the study combined high-throughput TCR immunosequencing, statistical association of individual TCRs with disease status, and machine learning. All discovery cohort repertoires had been generated on a single sequencing platform. An early release covering about 600 HLA-typed donors comprised roughly 300 gigabases of sequencing data and 65 million to 100 million unique TCR sequences. Of the roughly 400 genotyped donors, approximately 83% fell in the genetic ancestry cluster associated with self-reported Caucasian donors. Along with the roughly 710-subject first cohort, a separate validation cohort of roughly 110 different subjects was used. A handful of DR-DQ haplotypes were handled as single units for association and clustering because linkage in the cohort was strong. The study used immunosequencing to profile the T cell repertoires of approximately 630 subjects and linked those repertoires to cytomegalovirus serostatus. To study patterns of TCR occurrence, a later analysis re-analyzed previously published TCR beta repertoires from around 660 donors and added high-resolution HLA genotyping. Overall results and qualifications from the work: According to a later analysis, TCR association rates differed among HLA loci, with DRB1 alleles showing the most associated TCRs and HLA-C alleles showing the fewest. Only TCR beta chains were sequenced in this cohort, and the absence of alpha or paired-chain data limited detectable features. Broadly in line with IMGT annotations, most TCR beta V segments showed up in productive rearrangements about 90% or about 30% of the time in an earlier analysis of under 700 of the donors. Because counts were too low, seventeen rarely observed V segments, including chromosome 9 orphons, were excluded from the earlier analysis of around 640 of the donors. Strong co-occurrence of HLA alleles, especially DR and DQ, made assigning TCR associations to individual alleles difficult. A further reported finding was that TCR beta sequences accurately predicted the HLA-A and HLA-B alleles for most subjects in the first cohort. The sequencing pipeline was judged likely to have produced a cluster of highly shared sequence variants as a technical artifact. CMV serostatus was the only immune exposure information available for the cohort. Roughly uniform sequencing depth across donors was assumed in presence/absence analyses, although this assumption may not hold. Linkage disequilibrium might explain the correlated functional status among segregating V segments, but an unknown experimental factor could not be ruled out. Most TCR sequences were seen in very few donors, while some public TCRs were found in many individuals. Several of the top co-occurrence clusters appeared to be linked to parvovirus B19, influenza, CMV and Epstein-Barr virus, according to a later analysis. Because some donors lacked HLA typing at each locus, the association tests relied only on the typed subset. A later analysis found that HLA-associated TCR beta chains were more clonally expanded and had lower generation probabilities than equally common non-associated chains. According to a later analysis, most CMV-associated TCR beta chains appeared to be HLA-restricted, and the HLA associations seemed to be driven largely by CMV exposure. The classifier was reported to diagnose cytomegalovirus status with high specificity and sensitivity in both the original and validation cohorts. Specific HLA alleles were associated with 18,000 or so TCR beta sequences at a false discovery rate of 0.05 in a later analysis. In a later genetic analysis, fewer N-insertions in productive TCRs were reported among donors in an Asian-associated ancestry cluster than the approximately 670-donor mean. The authors suggested that the approach could potentially be extended to other disease states and immunological phenotypes. V-gene and J-gene trimming of TCR beta chains was associated with a missense DCLRE1C variant in a later genetic analysis, and the association was replicated in an independent cohort. A total of fewer than 200 TCR beta chains were listed by the study as associated with cytomegalovirus. A few of the identified cytomegalovirus-associated TCR beta chains were confirmed in vitro to be specific for cytomegalovirus antigens.

The cohort comprised some 680 healthy bone marrow donors. All cohort members were sampled while nominally healthy, although unrecorded immune exposures were likely present. The donor was CMV seronegative and belonged to the group of 352 seronegative cohort members. Every donor gave a peripheral blood sample, and the peripheral blood mononuclear cells from that sample were used for TCR beta sequencing. The Qiagen DNeasy Blood Extraction Kit was used to extract genomic DNA from the blood cell samples. To prepare the library, the immunoSEQ multiplex PCR assay was applied. For the multiplex PCR, a mixture combining 60 forward primers for TCR Vbeta segments and 13 reverse primers for TCR Jbeta segments was used. A multiplex PCR assay on genomic DNA amplified the CDR3 region of rearranged TCR beta genes. Amplified TCR beta libraries were sequenced as 87-base-pair reads on the Illumina HiSeq System. The published analysis was carried out like this. Across the 500 to 850 repertoires, a later analysis counted some 80 million unique TCR beta chains, roughly 11 million of which were shared by at least two donors. Raw reads were error-corrected and collapsed into unique sequences by a nearest-neighbor algorithm in which closely related sequences were merged to remove PCR and sequencing errors. Alignment of CDR3 sequences to IMGT reference sequences was used to assign V, D and J gene segments. For a sequence to be retained, a match of at least six nucleotides was required to both a V gene segment and a J gene segment. Rearrangements were classified as productive when the CDR3 lacked stop codons and remained in frame with V and J, and all other rearrangements were classified as non-productive. Following IMGT convention, CDR3 was defined as the stretch from the second conserved V-encoded cysteine to the conserved J-encoded phenylalanine. The earlier analysis of a few hundred of the donors excluded sequences that lacked an unambiguous match to a single V gene segment. An earlier analysis of fewer than 750 of the donors called V segments functional above 56.7% productive rearrangements and segregating when the between-donor standard deviation exceeded 5%. A statistical classification framework was built for diagnosing cytomegalovirus status from the catalog of TCR beta chain sequences. In a later analysis, V and J genes were assigned by comparing TCR nucleotide sequences against IMGT/GENE-DB human TR gene sequences. In a later analysis, CDR3 sequences and most-parsimonious VDJ recombination scenarios were assigned using the TCRdist pipeline. In a later analysis, each TCR beta chain was defined by its CDR3 amino acid sequence together with its V-gene family, and reads lacking a unique V-gene family were excluded. To address suspected cross-contamination and a sequencing artifact, a later analysis removed approximately 600 highly shared, low-generation-probability nucleotide sequences. A later analysis calculated a clonal expansion index for each public chain from normalized within-repertoire ranks of inferred template counts. A later analysis computed generation probabilities with a VDJ recombination model fitted to out-of-frame rearrangements, and checked the results against IGoR. Hypergeometric tests were used in a later analysis to score TCR-TCR, TCR-HLA and TCR-CMV co-occurrence, with a repertoire-size bias correction applied to the TCR pairs. A later analysis estimated false discovery rates by permuting HLA or CMV assignments 20 times. In a later analysis, co-occurring TCRs were grouped using DBSCAN, and TCRdist sequence similarity was added for clustering within HLA-allele-positive subsets. For co-occurrence clustering, repertoires with fewer than 30,000 or more than 120,000 public chains were excluded, along with five or six repertoires with anomalous nucleotide sharing. TCRdb provides this immuneACCESS table in a form limited to in-frame rearrangements. Some clones are lacking; in checked studies, under half of them reflect an unresolved V gene, and why the rest are absent is not known. The DNA was the basis for D and trimming; V, J and clone size are from that table. Across this sample there are more than 150,000 clones, with around 80% seen only once. Clones ranked in the top ten supply 1.4% to 1.5% of the sample.

Of note for this clone: What this receptor recognizes is not known. Per-base quality was not reported, and no clone a single base away is much larger than it.

This receptor was taken from a young man in good health and CMV-seronegative. The specimen was PBMCs.

The CDR3 in this case is CASSLETNTRADTQYF. The DNA sequence is TGTGCCAGCAGCTTAGAAACCAATACCAGGGCAGATACGCAGTATTTT. The chain employs TRBV7-8 and TRBJ2-3; matching of 5 bases hints at TRBD1 as the D gene. The germline V gene gives CDR1 as SGHVS and CDR2 as FQNEAQ. Reading from cysteine to phenylalanine, the CDR3 counts 16 amino acids. Only the CDR3 region is kept as DNA, spanning 48 bases read in frame from base 1. Trimming costs V 1 base and J 4 bases, and their ends lie 15 bases apart.